The 3 T cell receptor beta chains given below trace back to one sample, sequenced in a study of blood T cell repertoires in COVID-19. Here immunoSEQ multiplex PCR was the method, and the copy in TCRdb shows in-frame clones only, minus some. This table has approximately 150,000 clones, about 82% appearing once. Material: peripheral blood. The receptors derive from a woman in her fifties or sixties with acute or convalescent COVID-19.

The J gene is TRBJ1-5, the V gene TRBV11-3; 8 bases fit TRBD1. J lost 7 bases, V lost 5 bases, and 4 bases had no gene match. The germline V gene encodes CDR1 SGHNT and CDR2 YENEEA. The CDR3 is 13 amino acids. CDR3 nucleotides: TGTGCCAGCAGCCAGGGGGCGGGCCAGCCCCAGCATTTT. Translating gives CASSQGAGQPQHF.

The table lists this clone with a count of one. The chain carries TRBV13 and TRBJ1-1; D might be TRBD1 (6 bases). CDR3 size: 15 residues. Germline V gene sequence: CDR1 PRHDT, CDR2 FYEKMQ (reference sequence). Trimming pared 6 bases from V and 1 base from J, leaving 15 bases between. The CDR3 DNA reads as TGTGCCAGCAGTGCCCCAGGGGTCCAGAACACTGAAGCTTTCTTT. Amino acids: CASSAPGVQNTEAFF. Full variable domain (outside the CDR3, taken from reference TRBV13 and TRBJ1-1): AAGVIQSPRHLIKEKRETATLKCYPIPRHDTVYWYQQGPGQDPQFLISFYEKMQSDKGSIPDRFSAQQFSDYHSELNMSSLELGDSALYFCASSAPGVQNTEAFFGQGTRLTVV.

V usage is TRBV7-8 and J usage is TRBJ2-3, with TRBD1 as a possible D gene (5 bases). Per germline, CDR1 SGHVS and CDR2 FQNEAQ. V shed 3 bases and J shed 8 bases, with 18 bases lying between them. The CDR3 length is 15 residues. The CDR3 coding sequence is TGTGCCAGCAGCTTGGGGCTAGATAACCGTCCTACGCAGTATTTT. It is translated as CASSLGLDNRPTQYF.